This TCR beta chain was captured in a study of blood T cell repertoires in COVID-19. The CDR3 length is 15 residues. Looked up from germline, CDR1 is MNHEY and CDR2 is SMNVEV (reference sequence). With V trimmed by 3 bases and J by 5 bases, 6 bases remained unmatched. Using immunoSEQ multiplex PCR, the repertoire was profiled, and TCRdb retains in-frame clones only, with some absent. The sample lists some 250,000 clones; about 86% were seen once. This receptor was obtained from a man aged 25 to 45 with active or convalescent COVID-19. The sequencing sample was made of peripheral blood. The chain couples TRBV27 to TRBJ1-4; TRBD1 matches at 7 bases. CDR3 coding DNA: TGTGCCAGCAGTTTCCAGGGACAGCCAAATGAAAAACTGTTTTTT. Protein: CASSFQGQPNEKLFF.